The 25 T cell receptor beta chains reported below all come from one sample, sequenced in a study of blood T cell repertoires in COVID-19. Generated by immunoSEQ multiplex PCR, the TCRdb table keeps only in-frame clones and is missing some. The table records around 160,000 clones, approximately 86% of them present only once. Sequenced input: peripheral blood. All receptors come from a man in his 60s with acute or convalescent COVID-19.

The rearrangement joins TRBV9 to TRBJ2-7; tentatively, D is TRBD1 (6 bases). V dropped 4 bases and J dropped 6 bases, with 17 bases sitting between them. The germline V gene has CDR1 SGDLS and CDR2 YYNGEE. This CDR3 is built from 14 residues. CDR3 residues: CASSFSGAPGEQYF. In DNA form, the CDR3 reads TGTGCCAGCAGCTTTTCAGGGGCTCCGGGCGAGCAGTACTTC.

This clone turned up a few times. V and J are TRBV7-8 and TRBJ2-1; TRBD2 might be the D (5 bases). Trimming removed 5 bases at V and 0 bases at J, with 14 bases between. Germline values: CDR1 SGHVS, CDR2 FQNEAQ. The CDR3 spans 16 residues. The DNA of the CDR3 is TGTGCCAGCAGCCCCACGGCGGGCCGCTCCTACAATGAGCAGTTCTTC. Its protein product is CASSPTAGRSYNEQFF.

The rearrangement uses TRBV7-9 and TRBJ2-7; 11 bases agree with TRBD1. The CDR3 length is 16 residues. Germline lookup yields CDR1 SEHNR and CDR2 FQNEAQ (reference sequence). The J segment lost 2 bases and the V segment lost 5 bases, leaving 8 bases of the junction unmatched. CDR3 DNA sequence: TGTGCCAGCAGCCCGTCGTGGGGACAGGGGGCCTACGAGCAGTACTTC. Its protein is CASSPSWGQGAYEQYF.

The CDR3: CASSFGGVKGDTQYF. The CDR3 coding sequence is TGTGCCAGCAGTTTCGGGGGAGTGAAAGGAGATACGCAGTATTTT. The V gene is TRBV27, the J gene TRBJ2-3; the D gene is possibly TRBD2 (6 bases). Germline V gives CDR1 MNHEY, CDR2 SMNVEV (reference sequence). Between the trimmed V and J ends, which lost 3 bases and 5 bases, there was a span of 15 bases. The CDR3 sequence is 15 residues long.

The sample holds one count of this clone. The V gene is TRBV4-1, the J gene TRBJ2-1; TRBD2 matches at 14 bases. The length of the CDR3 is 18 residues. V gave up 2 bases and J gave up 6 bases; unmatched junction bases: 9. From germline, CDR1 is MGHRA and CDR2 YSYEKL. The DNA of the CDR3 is TGCGCCAGCAGCCAAAGGGGACTAGCGGGAGTGTTGGGCAATGAGCAGTTCTTC. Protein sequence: CASSQRGLAGVLGNEQFF.

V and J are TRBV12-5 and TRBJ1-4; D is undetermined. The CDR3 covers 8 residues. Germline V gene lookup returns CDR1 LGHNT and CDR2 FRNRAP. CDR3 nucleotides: TGTGCCCGGGAAAAACTGTTTTTT. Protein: CAREKLFF.

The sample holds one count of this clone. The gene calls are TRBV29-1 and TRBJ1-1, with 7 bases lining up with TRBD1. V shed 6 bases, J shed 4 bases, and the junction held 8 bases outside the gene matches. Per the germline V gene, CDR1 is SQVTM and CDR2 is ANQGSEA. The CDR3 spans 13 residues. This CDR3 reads CSVTKGASTEAFF. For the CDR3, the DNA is TGCAGCGTCACCAAGGGGGCTAGCACTGAAGCTTTCTTT.

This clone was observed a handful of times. The DNA of the CDR3 is TGTGCCAGCAGCTTAGGCCCGACAGGGATGGGACAGCCCCAGCATTTT. Encoded protein: CASSLGPTGMGQPQHF. The gene calls are TRBV7-6 and TRBJ1-5; 7 positions match TRBD1. Looked up from germline, CDR1 is SGHVS and CDR2 is FNYEAQ. This CDR3 contains 16 residues. The J segment lost 7 bases and the V segment lost 1 base, leaving 10 bases of the junction unmatched.

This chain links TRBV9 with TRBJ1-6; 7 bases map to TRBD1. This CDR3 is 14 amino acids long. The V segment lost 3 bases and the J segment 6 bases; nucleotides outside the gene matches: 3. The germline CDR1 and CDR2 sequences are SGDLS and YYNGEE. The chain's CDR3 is CASSERGPNSPLHF. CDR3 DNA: TGTGCCAGCAGCGAGAGGGGGCCTAATTCACCCCTCCACTTT. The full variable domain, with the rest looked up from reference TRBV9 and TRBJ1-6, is DSGVTQTPKHLITATGQRVTLRCSPRSGDLSVYWYQQSLDQGLQFLIQYYNGEERAKGNILERFSAQQFPDLHSELNLSSLELGDSALYFCASSERGPNSPLHFGNGTRLTVT.

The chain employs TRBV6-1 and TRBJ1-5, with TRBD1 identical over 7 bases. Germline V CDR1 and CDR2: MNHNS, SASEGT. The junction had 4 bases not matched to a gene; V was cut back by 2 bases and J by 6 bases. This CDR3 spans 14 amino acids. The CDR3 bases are TGTGCCAGCAGTGAAAGACAGGGAGGTCAGCCCCAGCATTTT. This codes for CASSERQGGQPQHF.

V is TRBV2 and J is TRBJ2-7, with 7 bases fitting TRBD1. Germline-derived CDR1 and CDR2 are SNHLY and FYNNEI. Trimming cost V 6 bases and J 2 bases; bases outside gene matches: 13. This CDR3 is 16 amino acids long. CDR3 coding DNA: TGTGCCAGCAGGCGAACCGCAGGTCAGGGGGCCTACGAGCAGTACTTC. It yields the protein CASRRTAGQGAYEQYF.

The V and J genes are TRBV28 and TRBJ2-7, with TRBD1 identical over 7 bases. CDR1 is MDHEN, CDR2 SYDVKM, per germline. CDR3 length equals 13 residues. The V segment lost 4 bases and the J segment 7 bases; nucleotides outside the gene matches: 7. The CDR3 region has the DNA TGTGCCAGCAGTTACGGACAGGCACGGGAGCAGTACTTC. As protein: CASSYGQAREQYF.

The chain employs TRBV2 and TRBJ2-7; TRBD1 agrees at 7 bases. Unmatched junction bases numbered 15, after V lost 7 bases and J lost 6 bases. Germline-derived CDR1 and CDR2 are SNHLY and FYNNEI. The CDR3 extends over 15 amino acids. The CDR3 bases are TGTGCCAGCACCGGAGGCGACAGGGAACAGGGCGAGCAGTACTTC. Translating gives CASTGGDREQGEQYF.

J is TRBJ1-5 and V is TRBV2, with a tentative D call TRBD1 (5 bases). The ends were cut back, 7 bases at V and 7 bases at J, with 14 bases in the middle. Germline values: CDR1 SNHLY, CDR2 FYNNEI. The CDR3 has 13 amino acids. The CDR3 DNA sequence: TGTGCCAGCACAGGGTTCCCCAAGCAGCCCCAGCATTTT. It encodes CASTGFPKQPQHF.

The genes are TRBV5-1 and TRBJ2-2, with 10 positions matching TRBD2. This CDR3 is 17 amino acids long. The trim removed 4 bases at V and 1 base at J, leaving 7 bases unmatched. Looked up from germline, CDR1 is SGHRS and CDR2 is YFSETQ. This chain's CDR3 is CASSARGTSVNTGELFF. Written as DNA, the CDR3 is TGCGCCAGCAGCGCCCGGGGGACTAGCGTGAACACCGGGGAGCTGTTTTTT.

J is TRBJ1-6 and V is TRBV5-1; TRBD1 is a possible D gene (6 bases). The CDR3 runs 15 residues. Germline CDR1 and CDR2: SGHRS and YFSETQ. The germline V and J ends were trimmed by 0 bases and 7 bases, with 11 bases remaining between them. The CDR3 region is CASSLAGQGNSPLHF. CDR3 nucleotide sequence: TGCGCCAGCAGCTTGGCTGGTCAGGGGAATTCACCCCTCCACTTT.

For the CDR3, the DNA is TGCGCCAGCAGCTTGGCCGTCGCGGGAGGGGCCCTCCGGGGGAATGAGCAGTTCTTC. Translating gives CASSLAVAGGALRGNEQFF. J is TRBJ2-1 and V is TRBV5-1, with 9 bases matching TRBD2. The CDR3 extends over 19 amino acids. The junction had 17 bases not matched to a gene; V was cut back by 0 bases and J by 7 bases. Per germline, CDR1 SGHRS and CDR2 YFSETQ.

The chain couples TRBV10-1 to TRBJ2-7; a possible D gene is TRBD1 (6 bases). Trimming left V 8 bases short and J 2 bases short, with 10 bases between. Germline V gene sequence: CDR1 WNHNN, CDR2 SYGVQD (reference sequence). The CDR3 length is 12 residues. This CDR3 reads CASPTGTYEQYF. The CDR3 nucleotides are TGCGCCAGCCCGACAGGTACCTACGAGCAGTACTTC.

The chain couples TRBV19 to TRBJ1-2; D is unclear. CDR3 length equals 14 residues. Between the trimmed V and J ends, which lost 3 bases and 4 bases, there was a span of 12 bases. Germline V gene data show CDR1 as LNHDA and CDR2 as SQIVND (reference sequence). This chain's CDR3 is CASSMAGTIYGYTF. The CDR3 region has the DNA TGTGCCAGTAGTATGGCAGGCACGATCTATGGCTACACCTTC.

The CDR3 DNA reads TGTGCCAGCAGCGGGACATCAGGCAATCAGCCCCAGCATTTT. As protein: CASSGTSGNQPQHF. J is TRBJ1-5 and V is TRBV3-1 (or the pseudogene TRBV3-2); tentative D call: TRBD1 (6 bases). The CDR3 consists of 14 residues. The V gene's germline CDR1 is LGHDT and CDR2 YNNKEL (reference sequence). The V end lost 5 bases, the J end lost 2 bases, and 10 bases lay between the germline ends.

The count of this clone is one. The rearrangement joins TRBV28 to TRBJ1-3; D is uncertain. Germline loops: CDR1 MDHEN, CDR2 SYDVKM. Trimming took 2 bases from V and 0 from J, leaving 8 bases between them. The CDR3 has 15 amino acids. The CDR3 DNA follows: TGTGCCAGCAGTTTAAGTAGCCCCTCTGGAAACACCATATATTTT. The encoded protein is CASSLSSPSGNTIYF.

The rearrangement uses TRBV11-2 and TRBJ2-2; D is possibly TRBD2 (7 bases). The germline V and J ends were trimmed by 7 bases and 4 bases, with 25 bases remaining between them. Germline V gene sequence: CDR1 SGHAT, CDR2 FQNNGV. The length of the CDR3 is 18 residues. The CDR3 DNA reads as TGTGCCAGCATCTACAAGACGGCGGGGGCGCCGATCACCGGGGAGCTGTTTTTT. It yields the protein CASIYKTAGAPITGELFF.

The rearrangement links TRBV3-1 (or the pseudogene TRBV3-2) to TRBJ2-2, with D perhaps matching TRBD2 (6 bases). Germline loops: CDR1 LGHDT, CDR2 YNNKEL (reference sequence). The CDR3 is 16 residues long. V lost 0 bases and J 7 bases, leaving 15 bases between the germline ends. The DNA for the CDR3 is TGTGCCAGCAGCCAAGATCCGAGACTAGTTGTCGGGGAGCTGTTTTTT. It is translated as CASSQDPRLVVGELFF.

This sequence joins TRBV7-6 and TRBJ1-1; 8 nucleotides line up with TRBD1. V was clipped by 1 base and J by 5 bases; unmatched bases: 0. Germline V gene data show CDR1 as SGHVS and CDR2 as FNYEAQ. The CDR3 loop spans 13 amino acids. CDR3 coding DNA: TGTGCCAGCAGCTTAGGACAGGGGACTGAAGCTTTCTTT. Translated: CASSLGQGTEAFF.

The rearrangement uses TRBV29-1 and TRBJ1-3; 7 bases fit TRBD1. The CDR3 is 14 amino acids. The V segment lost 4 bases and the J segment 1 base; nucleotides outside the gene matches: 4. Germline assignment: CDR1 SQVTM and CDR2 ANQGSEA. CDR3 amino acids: CSVAPGGSGNTIYF. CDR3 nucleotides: TGCAGCGTTGCTCCAGGGGGATCTGGAAACACCATATATTTT.